The 25 T cell receptor beta chains presented below share a single source sample, sequenced in a study of blood T cell repertoires in COVID-19. Profiling relied on immunoSEQ multiplex PCR, and the TCRdb table lists in-frame clones only, not all of them. The sample consists of about 300,000 clones, approximately 84% of them appearing once. Sequencing was done on a sample of peripheral blood. Receptor source: a human donor with COVID-19, enrolled during active disease. The donor label of this sample is uncertain.

CDR3 amino acids: CASSLTQENTEAFF. CDR3 nucleotides: TGTGCCAGCAGTTTGACACAAGAGAACACTGAAGCTTTCTTT. V usage is TRBV28 and J usage is TRBJ1-1; D unresolved. Germline assignment: CDR1 MDHEN and CDR2 SYDVKM. The CDR3 is 14 residues long. V lost 3 bases and J lost 1, with 9 bases in between.

The gene calls are TRBV19 and TRBJ1-5, with 11 nucleotides matching TRBD1. V trimming: 6 bases; J trimming: 5 bases; junction bases outside the gene matches: 9. This CDR3 comprises 16 residues. Per the germline V gene, CDR1 is LNHDA and CDR2 is SQIVND (reference sequence). The CDR3 sequence: CASRTPGQGGYQPQHF. The CDR3 nucleotides read TGTGCCAGTAGAACACCGGGACAGGGGGGTTATCAGCCCCAGCATTTT.

The chain joins TRBV20-1 to TRBJ1-2; no reliable D call. This CDR3 has 11 amino acids. V was clipped by 7 bases and J by 3 bases, with 9 bases between them. Per germline, CDR1 DFQATT and CDR2 SNEGSKA (reference sequence). DNA of the CDR3: TGCAGTGGGCACGGAGACTATGGCTACACCTTC. This encodes CSGHGDYGYTF.

The rearrangement uses TRBV5-1 and TRBJ2-1; no clear D gene. The CDR3 totals 13 residues. Germline lookup yields CDR1 SGHRS and CDR2 YFSETQ. V was shortened by 7 bases and J by 8 bases, with 16 bases between the two germline ends. The CDR3 loop is CASSSQSGYEQFF. The CDR3 nucleotides are TGCGCCAGCTCCAGTCAAAGTGGCTATGAGCAGTTCTTC.

The CDR3 nucleotides are TGTGCCAGCAGCTATGGGACAGGGGGCAATCAGCCCCAGCATTTT. Its protein product is CASSYGTGGNQPQHF. The rearrangement uses TRBV7-2 and TRBJ1-5, with 10 bases lining up with TRBD1. The CDR3 extends over 15 amino acids. V was pared by 4 bases and J by 2 bases, with 2 bases of the junction left unmatched. Germline V gives CDR1 SGHTA, CDR2 FQGNSA.

The CDR3 coding sequence is TGTGCCAGCTCACCGGGGGACAGTAACTATGGCTACACCTTC. It yields the protein CASSPGDSNYGYTF. The gene calls are TRBV18 and TRBJ1-2, with TRBD1 matching over 7 bases. The V segment lost 3 bases and the J segment 1 base; nucleotides outside the gene matches: 2. Germline V CDR1 and CDR2: KGHSH, LQKENI. This CDR3 is built from 14 residues.

V is TRBV14 and J is TRBJ2-3; the match to TRBD1 covers 8 bases. Germline V gives CDR1 SGHDN, CDR2 FVKESK. The CDR3 is 13 amino acids. The V segment lost 1 base and the J segment 14 bases; nucleotides outside the gene matches: 8. The CDR3 reads CASSQVGDRRSYF. CDR3 nucleotides: TGTGCCAGCAGCCAAGTCGGGGACAGGCGCTCGTATTTT.

This clone was seen just once. J is TRBJ2-2 and V is TRBV5-1; the D gene is possibly TRBD2 (5 bases). CDR3 length: 13 amino acids. Trimming removed 0 bases from V and 8 bases from J, with 8 bases in between. Germline values: CDR1 SGHRS, CDR2 YFSETQ. DNA for the CDR3: TGCGCCAGCAGCTTGGTTGTAGCGGGGGAGCTGTTTTTT. It specifies CASSLVVAGELFF.

This clone was observed once. The gene calls are TRBV9 and TRBJ2-2; D perhaps matches TRBD1 (6 bases). CDR1 and CDR2 from the germline V gene are SGDLS and YYNGEE. The CDR3 is 14 residues long. The V and J ends lost 3 bases and 3 bases respectively, with 9 bases between them. CDR3: CASSAAGDTGELFF. The CDR3 region has the DNA TGTGCCAGCAGCGCGGCAGGGGACACCGGGGAGCTGTTTTTT.

The chain carries TRBV7-3 and TRBJ1-1; tentatively, D is TRBD1 (5 bases). Deletions cut 3 bases from V and 1 base from J, with 9 bases between. In germline, CDR1 is SGHTA, CDR2 FQGTGA. The CDR3 spans 14 residues. The CDR3, as DNA: TGTGCCAGCAGCTTTGCAGGGCCGAACACTGAAGCTTTCTTT. This encodes CASSFAGPNTEAFF.

This chain joins TRBV5-1 and TRBJ1-1, with TRBD1 identical over 7 bases. V lost 2 bases, J lost 8 bases, and 9 bases stayed unmatched. The CDR3 is 14 amino acids. The germline gives CDR1 SGHRS, CDR2 YFSETQ. CDR3 amino acids: CASSFSPRQGEAFF. The DNA of the CDR3 is TGCGCCAGCAGCTTTTCCCCAAGACAGGGCGAAGCTTTCTTT.

This chain joins TRBV4-1 and TRBJ2-7; perhaps TRBD2 as D (5 bases). The CDR3 runs to 14 residues. Per the germline V gene, CDR1 is MGHRA and CDR2 is YSYEKL. Trimming took 4 bases from V and 6 from J, leaving 16 bases between them. This CDR3 is CASSRAEGLSEQYF. CDR3 nucleotide sequence: TGCGCCAGCAGCCGAGCCGAGGGTTTAAGCGAGCAGTACTTC.

This clone was seen a single time. V is TRBV27 and J is TRBJ2-7, with 11 bases identical to TRBD2. Germline loops: CDR1 MNHEY, CDR2 SMNVEV (reference sequence). CDR3 length: 17 residues. With V trimmed by 4 bases and J by 5 bases, 13 bases remained unmatched. Here the CDR3 reads CASSSLKDSGRANEQYF. The CDR3 DNA reads as TGTGCCAGCAGTTCCCTGAAAGATAGCGGGAGGGCAAACGAGCAGTACTTC.

J is TRBJ1-2 and V is TRBV7-9; D remains ambiguous. This CDR3 has 12 residues. Germline V gene data show CDR1 as SEHNR and CDR2 as FQNEAQ (reference sequence). The V end was cut by 1 base, the J end by 8 bases, with 8 bases between. The CDR3 DNA is TGTGCCAGCAGCTTAGGAGCGGGGGGCTACACCTTC. Translation: CASSLGAGGYTF.

The V call is TRBV6-5, the J call TRBJ2-7; D unresolved. This CDR3 comprises 12 residues. Trimming left V 5 bases short and J 2 bases short, with 7 bases between. The germline gives CDR1 MNHEY, CDR2 SVGAGI. The CDR3 nucleotides read TGTGCCAGCAGTCAGAGCGCCTACGAGCAGTACTTC. It is translated as CASSQSAYEQYF.

This clone appeared once. The J gene is TRBJ2-1, the V gene TRBV19; TRBD2 matches at 8 bases. The CDR3 has 16 amino acids. Germline V lookup: CDR1 LNHDA, CDR2 SQIVND (reference sequence). Trimming took 7 bases from V and 3 from J; bases not matched to a gene: 11. In nucleotides, the CDR3 is TGTGCCAGTACCAGAATCCTCGGGAGGGGCTACAATGAGCAGTTCTTC. Protein product: CASTRILGRGYNEQFF.

The rearrangement links TRBV27 to TRBJ2-7; 8 bases match TRBD2. Unmatched junction bases numbered 0, after V lost 3 bases and J lost 2 bases. The CDR3 consists of 13 residues. The V gene's germline CDR1 is MNHEY and CDR2 SMNVEV (reference sequence). The CDR3, as DNA: TGTGCCAGCAGTTTGGGACTAGCCTACGAGCAGTACTTC. Translated: CASSLGLAYEQYF.

This clone was seen only a few times. The rearrangement uses TRBV15 and TRBJ1-2, with 8 positions matching TRBD1. With 0 bases clipped from V and 8 bases from J, the junction kept 5 bases outside the gene matches. Per the germline V gene, CDR1 is LNHNV and CDR2 is YYDKDF (reference sequence). The length of the CDR3 is 14 residues. The CDR3 region has the DNA TGTGCCACCAGCAGAGACGAGACAGGGGAAGGCTACACCTTC. Its protein is CATSRDETGEGYTF.

This chain uses TRBV7-8 with TRBJ2-7; 7 bases align to TRBD2. Germline trimming cut 4 bases from V and 3 bases from J; bases unmatched to any gene: 12. Germline CDR1 is SGHVS and CDR2 is FQNEAQ. There are 16 residues in the CDR3. CDR3 nucleotide sequence: TGTGCCAGCAGCTCCTCAAATGCGGGAGCTATCTACGAGCAGTACTTC. This sequence encodes CASSSSNAGAIYEQYF.

CDR3 sequence (DNA): TGTGCCAGCAGTCCTTTTCTAGCGGGAGAGGTTGAGCAGTTCTTC. Translating it yields CASSPFLAGEVEQFF. The J gene is TRBJ2-1, the V gene TRBV3-1 (or the pseudogene TRBV3-2); TRBD2 aligns across 10 bases. The CDR3 spans 15 residues. Trimming removed 6 bases from V and 9 bases from J; junction bases left unmatched: 11. Germline V gives CDR1 LGHDT, CDR2 YNNKEL (reference sequence).

V gene TRBV10-3 combines with J gene TRBJ1-6; 8 bases map to TRBD1. J gave up 8 bases and V 4 bases, and 4 bases lay outside the gene matches. Germline V gene sequence: CDR1 ENHRY, CDR2 SYGVKD. This CDR3 contains 14 residues. CDR3 region: CAISAGQGDSPLHF. The DNA of the CDR3 is TGTGCCATCAGTGCCGGACAGGGAGATTCACCCCTCCACTTT.

The V and J genes are TRBV28 and TRBJ1-3; no firm D call. Germline V gene data show CDR1 as MDHEN and CDR2 as SYDVKM. The length of the CDR3 is 14 residues. Trimming cost V 6 bases and J 8 bases, with 17 bases left between them. CDR3 DNA sequence: TGTGCCAGCAGCCCTCGGCGGCCTGGTGACACCATATATTTT. Protein: CASSPRRPGDTIYF. Variable domain in full (rest from reference TRBV28 and TRBJ1-3): DVKVTQSSRYLVKRTGEKVFLECVQDMDHENMFWYRQDPGLGLRLIYFSYDVKMKEKGDIPEGYSVSREKKERFSLILESASTNQTSMYLCASSPRRPGDTIYFGEGSWLTVV.

The chain is built from TRBV28 and TRBJ2-1; 11 bases align to TRBD2. CDR1 and CDR2 (germline): MDHEN, SYDVKM. The CDR3 has 18 residues. The V gene end was trimmed by 3 bases and the J gene end by 7 bases; junction bases not matched to a gene: 14. The CDR3 loop reads CASSFRLAGQGGLNEQFF. CDR3 DNA sequence: TGTGCCAGCAGTTTTCGACTAGCGGGGCAAGGGGGTCTTAATGAGCAGTTCTTC.

This chain uses TRBV10-3 with TRBJ2-7, with 9 bases aligning to TRBD1. The CDR3 length is 15 residues. Germline V lookup: CDR1 ENHRY, CDR2 SYGVKD. V lost 7 bases to trimming and J lost 3 bases; unmatched junction nucleotides: 10. The CDR3 DNA is TGTGCCATCACCCCCGGGACAGGGACGTTCTACGAGCAGTACTTC. Translation gives CAITPGTGTFYEQYF.

The genes are TRBV4-3 and TRBJ2-1; possibly TRBD2 for D (5 bases). V dropped 3 bases and J dropped 1 base, with 19 bases sitting between them. CDR1 and CDR2 (germline): LGHNA, YSLEER. The CDR3 is 18 residues long. The CDR3 DNA reads as TGCGCCAGCAGCCACACTCCCCGGGAAGCCTGGTCCTACAATGAGCAGTTCTTC. It specifies CASSHTPREAWSYNEQFF.